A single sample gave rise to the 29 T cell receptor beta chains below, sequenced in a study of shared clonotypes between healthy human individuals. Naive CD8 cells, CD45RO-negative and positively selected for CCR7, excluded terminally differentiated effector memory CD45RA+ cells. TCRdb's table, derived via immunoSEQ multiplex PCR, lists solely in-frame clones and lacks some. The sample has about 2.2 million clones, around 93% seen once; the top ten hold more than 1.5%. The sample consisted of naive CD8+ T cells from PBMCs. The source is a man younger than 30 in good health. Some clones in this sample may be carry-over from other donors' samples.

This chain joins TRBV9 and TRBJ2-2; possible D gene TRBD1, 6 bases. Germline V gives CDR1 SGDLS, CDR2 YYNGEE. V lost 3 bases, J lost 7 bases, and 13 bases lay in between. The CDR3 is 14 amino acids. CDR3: CASSAGAGVGELFF. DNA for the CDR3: TGTGCCAGCAGCGCAGGGGCCGGGGTCGGGGAGCTGTTTTTT.

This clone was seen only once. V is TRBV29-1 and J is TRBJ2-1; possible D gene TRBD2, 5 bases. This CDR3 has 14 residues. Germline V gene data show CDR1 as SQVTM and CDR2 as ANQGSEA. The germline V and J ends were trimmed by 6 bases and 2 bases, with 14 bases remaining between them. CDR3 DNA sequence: TGCAGCGTACAGCGGCCTCCAGCCTACAATGAGCAGTTCTTC. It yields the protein CSVQRPPAYNEQFF.

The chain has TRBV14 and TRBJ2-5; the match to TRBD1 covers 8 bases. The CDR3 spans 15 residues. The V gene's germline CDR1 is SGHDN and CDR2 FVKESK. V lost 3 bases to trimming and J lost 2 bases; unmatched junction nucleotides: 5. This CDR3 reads CASSHPTGAQETQYF. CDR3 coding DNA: TGTGCCAGCAGCCATCCGACAGGGGCTCAAGAGACCCAGTACTTC. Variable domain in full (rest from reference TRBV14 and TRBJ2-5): EAGVTQFPSHSVIEKGQTVTLRCDPISGHDNLYWYRRVMGKEIKFLLHFVKESKQDESGMPNNRFLAERTGGTYSTLKVQPAELEDSGVYFCASSHPTGAQETQYFGPGTRLLVL.

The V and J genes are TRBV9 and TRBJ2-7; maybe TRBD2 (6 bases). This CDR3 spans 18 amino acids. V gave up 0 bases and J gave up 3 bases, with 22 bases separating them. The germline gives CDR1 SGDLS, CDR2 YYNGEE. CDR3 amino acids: CASSVEARGGPEYYEQYF. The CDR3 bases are TGTGCCAGCAGCGTAGAGGCTAGGGGAGGACCTGAATACTACGAGCAGTACTTC.

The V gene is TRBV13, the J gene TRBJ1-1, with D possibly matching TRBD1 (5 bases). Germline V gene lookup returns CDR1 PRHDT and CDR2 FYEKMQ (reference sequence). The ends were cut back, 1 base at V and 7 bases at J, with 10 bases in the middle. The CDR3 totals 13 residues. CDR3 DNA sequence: TGTGCCAGCAGCTTAGCACAGGAACTTGAAGCTTTCTTT. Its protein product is CASSLAQELEAFF.

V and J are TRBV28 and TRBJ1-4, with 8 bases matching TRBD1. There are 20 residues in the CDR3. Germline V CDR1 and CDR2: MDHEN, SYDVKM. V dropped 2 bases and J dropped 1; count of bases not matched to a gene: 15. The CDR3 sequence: CASSLPSTGALYGTNEKLFF. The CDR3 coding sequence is TGTGCCAGCAGTTTACCATCGACAGGGGCTTTGTATGGAACTAATGAAAAACTGTTTTTT.

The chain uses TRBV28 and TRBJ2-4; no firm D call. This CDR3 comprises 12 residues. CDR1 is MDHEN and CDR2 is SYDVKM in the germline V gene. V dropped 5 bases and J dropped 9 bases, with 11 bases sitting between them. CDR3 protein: CASSRPSGIQYF. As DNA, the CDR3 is TGTGCCAGCAGTCGACCGAGTGGCATTCAGTACTTC.

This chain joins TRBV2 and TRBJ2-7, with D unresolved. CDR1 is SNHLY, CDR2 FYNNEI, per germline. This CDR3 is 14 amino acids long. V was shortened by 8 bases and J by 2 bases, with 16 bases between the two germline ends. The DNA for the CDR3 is TGTGCCAGCCTGTTGAGCCTGGTGACCTACGAGCAGTACTTC. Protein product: CASLLSLVTYEQYF.

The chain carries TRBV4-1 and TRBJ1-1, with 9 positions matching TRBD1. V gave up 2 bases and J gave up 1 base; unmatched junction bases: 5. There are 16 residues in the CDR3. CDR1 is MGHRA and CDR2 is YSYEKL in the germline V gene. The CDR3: CASSQTPGQGNTEAFF. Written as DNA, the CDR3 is TGCGCCAGCAGCCAAACACCGGGACAGGGGAACACTGAAGCTTTCTTT.

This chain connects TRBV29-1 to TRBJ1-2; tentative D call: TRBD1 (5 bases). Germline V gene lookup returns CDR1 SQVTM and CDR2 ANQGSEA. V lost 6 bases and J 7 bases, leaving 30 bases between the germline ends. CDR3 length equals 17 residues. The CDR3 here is CSVRTYGGSGIGAGYTF. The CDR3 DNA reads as TGCAGCGTCCGAACGTATGGAGGCTCCGGTATCGGGGCTGGCTACACCTTC.

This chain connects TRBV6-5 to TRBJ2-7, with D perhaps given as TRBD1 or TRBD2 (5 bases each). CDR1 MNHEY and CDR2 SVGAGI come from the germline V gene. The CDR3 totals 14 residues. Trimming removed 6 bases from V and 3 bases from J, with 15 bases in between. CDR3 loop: CASSGLGPLYEQYF. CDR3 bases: TGTGCCAGCAGCGGCCTGGGACCCCTCTACGAGCAGTACTTC.

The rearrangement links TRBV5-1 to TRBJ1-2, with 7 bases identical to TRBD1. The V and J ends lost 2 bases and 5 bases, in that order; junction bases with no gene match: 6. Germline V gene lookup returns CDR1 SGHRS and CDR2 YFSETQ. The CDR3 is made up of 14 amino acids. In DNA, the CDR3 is TGCGCCAGCAGCTTTACAGGGGTTAATTATGGCTACACCTTC. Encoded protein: CASSFTGVNYGYTF.

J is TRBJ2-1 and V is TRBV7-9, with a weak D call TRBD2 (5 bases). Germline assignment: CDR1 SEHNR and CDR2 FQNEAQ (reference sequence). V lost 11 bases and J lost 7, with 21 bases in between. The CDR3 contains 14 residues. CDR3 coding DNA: TGTGCCCACGGGGTGGGTAGAAGGGAAAATGAGCAGTTCTTC. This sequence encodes CAHGVGRRENEQFF.

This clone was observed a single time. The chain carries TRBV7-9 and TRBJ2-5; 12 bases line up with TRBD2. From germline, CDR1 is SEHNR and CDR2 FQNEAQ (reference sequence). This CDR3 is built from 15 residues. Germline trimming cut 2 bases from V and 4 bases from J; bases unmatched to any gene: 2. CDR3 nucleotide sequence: TGTGCCAGCAGCTTACGGACTAGCGGGATAGAGACCCAGTACTTC. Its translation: CASSLRTSGIETQYF.

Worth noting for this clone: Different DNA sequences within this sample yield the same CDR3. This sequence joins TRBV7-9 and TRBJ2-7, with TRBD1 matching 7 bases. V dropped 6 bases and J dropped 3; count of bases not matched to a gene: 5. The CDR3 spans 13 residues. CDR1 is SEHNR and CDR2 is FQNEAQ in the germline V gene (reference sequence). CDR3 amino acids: CASRPRDSYEQYF. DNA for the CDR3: TGTGCCAGCAGACCCCGGGACAGCTACGAGCAGTACTTC.

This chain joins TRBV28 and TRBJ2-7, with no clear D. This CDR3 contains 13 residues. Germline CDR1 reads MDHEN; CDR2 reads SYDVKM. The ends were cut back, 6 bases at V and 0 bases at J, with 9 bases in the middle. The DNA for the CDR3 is TGTGCCAGCAGCCGGGCCCTCTCCTACGAGCAGTACTTC. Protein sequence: CASSRALSYEQYF.

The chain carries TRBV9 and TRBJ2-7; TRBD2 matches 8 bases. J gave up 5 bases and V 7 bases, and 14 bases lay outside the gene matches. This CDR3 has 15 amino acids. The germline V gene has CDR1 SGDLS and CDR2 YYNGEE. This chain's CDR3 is CASSEGAGGSDEQYF. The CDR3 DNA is TGTGCCAGCTCGGAGGGTGCGGGAGGTTCAGACGAGCAGTACTTC.

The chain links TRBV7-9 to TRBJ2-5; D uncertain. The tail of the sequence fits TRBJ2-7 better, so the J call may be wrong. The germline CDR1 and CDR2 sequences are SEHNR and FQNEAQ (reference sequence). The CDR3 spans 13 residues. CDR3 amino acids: CASSPVGFNEQYF. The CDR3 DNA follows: TGTGCCAGCAGTCCTGTCGGCTTCAACGAGCAGTACTTC.

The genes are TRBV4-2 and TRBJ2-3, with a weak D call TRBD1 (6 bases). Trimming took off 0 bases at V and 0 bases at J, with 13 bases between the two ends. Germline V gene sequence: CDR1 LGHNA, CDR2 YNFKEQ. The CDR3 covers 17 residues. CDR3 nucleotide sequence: TGTGCCAGCAGCCAAGACGGGGAAACAGGGAGCACAGATACGCAGTATTTT. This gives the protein CASSQDGETGSTDTQYF.

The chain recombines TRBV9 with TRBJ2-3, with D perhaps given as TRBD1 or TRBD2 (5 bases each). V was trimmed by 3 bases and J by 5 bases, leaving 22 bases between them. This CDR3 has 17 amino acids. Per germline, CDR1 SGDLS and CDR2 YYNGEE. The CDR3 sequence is CASSDLLGPHRGDTQYF. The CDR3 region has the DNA TGTGCCAGCAGCGACCTCCTGGGACCCCACCGGGGAGATACGCAGTATTTT.

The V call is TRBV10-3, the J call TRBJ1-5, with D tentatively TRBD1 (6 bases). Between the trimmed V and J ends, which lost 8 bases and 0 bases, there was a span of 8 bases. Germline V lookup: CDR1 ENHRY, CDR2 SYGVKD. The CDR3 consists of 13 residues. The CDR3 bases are TGTGCCATCGGACAGCATAGCAATCAGCCCCAGCATTTT. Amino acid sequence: CAIGQHSNQPQHF.

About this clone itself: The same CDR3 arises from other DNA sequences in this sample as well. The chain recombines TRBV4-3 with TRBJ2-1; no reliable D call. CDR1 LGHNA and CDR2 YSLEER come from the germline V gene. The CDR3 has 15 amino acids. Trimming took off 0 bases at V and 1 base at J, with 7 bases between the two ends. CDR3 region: CASSQDRSSYNEQFF. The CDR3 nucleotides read TGCGCCAGCAGCCAAGATCGCTCATCCTACAATGAGCAGTTCTTC.

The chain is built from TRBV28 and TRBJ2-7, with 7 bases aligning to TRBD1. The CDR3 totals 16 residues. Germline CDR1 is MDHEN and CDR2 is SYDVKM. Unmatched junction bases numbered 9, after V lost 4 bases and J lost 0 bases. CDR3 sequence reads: CASSSRDRVPSYEQYF. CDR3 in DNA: TGTGCCAGCAGTTCGAGGGACAGAGTCCCCTCCTACGAGCAGTACTTC.

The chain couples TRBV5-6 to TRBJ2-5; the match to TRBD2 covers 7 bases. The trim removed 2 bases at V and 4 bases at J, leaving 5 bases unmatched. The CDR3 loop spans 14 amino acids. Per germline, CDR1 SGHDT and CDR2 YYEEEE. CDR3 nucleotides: TGTGCCAGCAGCTTCTGGGGGGGTCGAGAGACCCAGTACTTC. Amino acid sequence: CASSFWGGRETQYF.

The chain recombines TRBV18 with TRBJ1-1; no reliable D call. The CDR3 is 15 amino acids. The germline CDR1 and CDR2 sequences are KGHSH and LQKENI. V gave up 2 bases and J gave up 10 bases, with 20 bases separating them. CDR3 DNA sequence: TGTGCCAGCTCACCAGGGGTGGCCGAGGCCCCGGTAGCTTTCTTT. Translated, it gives CASSPGVAEAPVAFF.

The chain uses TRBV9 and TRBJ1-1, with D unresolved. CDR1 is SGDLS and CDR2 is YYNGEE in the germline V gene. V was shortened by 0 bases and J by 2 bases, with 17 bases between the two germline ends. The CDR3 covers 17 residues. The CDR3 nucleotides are TGTGCCAGCAGCGTAGAGCGGGGATGGGGTGAAAACACTGAAGCTTTCTTT. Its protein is CASSVERGWGENTEAFF.

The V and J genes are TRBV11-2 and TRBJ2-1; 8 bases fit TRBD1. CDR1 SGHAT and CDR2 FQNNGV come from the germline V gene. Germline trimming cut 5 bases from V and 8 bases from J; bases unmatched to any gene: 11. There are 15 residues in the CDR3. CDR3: CASSTRTGLNDEQFF. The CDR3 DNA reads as TGTGCCAGCAGCACACGGACAGGGTTAAACGATGAGCAGTTCTTC.

The CDR3 DNA sequence: TGTGCCAGCAGCCAAGTACTAGCGGGAGTTTGGAATGAGCAGTTCTTC. Protein: CASSQVLAGVWNEQFF. This chain joins TRBV4-2 and TRBJ2-1; 11 nucleotides line up with TRBD2. The CDR3 runs to 16 residues. V shed 1 base, J shed 7 bases, and the junction held 6 bases outside the gene matches. Germline assignment: CDR1 LGHNA and CDR2 YNFKEQ.

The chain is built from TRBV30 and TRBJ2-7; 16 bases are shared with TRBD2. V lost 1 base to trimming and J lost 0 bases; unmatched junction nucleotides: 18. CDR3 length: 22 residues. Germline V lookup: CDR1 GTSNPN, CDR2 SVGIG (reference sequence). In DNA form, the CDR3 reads TGTGCCTGGAGTGGAATCCTCGGGACTAGCGGGAGGGGGACCATTATCTCCTACGAGCAGTACTTC. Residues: CAWSGILGTSGRGTIISYEQYF.